This T cell receptor (beta chain) was sequenced in a study of T cell repertoires in cytomegalovirus infection. Study at large: Evidence of both CMV infection and a matching HLA type came from public TCR beta signatures. Study observations and caveats: Frequencies of public TCR beta families were cumulated, and this identified carriers of CMV plus the relevant HLA. HLA-C-restricted CMV-specific TCR beta clonotypes prevailed in the ex vivo response.

TCRdb analysed the reads with MiXCR anew, one entry per CDR3 protein. The table includes about 310,000 distinct CDR3 sequences, roughly 25% detected once. Worth noting for this clonotype: The target antigen is unknown.

The sequencing here drew on cultured PBMCs, taken from culture after CMV antigen stimulation. This clonotype originated in a human donor in good health (CMV status not recorded). Some clones in this sample may be carry-over from other donors' samples.

The CDR3: CASGPPDNPYNEQFF. DNA of the CDR3: TGTGCTAGTGGTCCCCCGGACAACCCCTACAATGAGCAGTTCTTC. The genes are TRBV12-5 and TRBJ2-1, with a tentative D call TRBD1 (5 bases). Per the germline V gene, CDR1 is LGHNT and CDR2 is FRNRAP. Trimming took 5 bases from V and 2 from J, leaving 13 bases between them. The CDR3 is made up of 15 amino acids.